This is a list of T cell receptor beta chains from one sample in a study of blood T cells in healthy people across ages. TCRdb recomputed calls from the 5' RACE reads with MiXCR, one row per CDR3 protein. The sample lists about 830,000 distinct CDR3 sequences; roughly 60% were seen once. Material for sequencing was blood. Receptors originate from a young man in good health. Each CDR3 is given without its conserved first and last residue.

v_call,j_call,cdr3_aa
TRBV12-3/TRBV12-4,TRBJ2-1,ASSRTEAYSEQF
TRBV20-1,TRBJ1-4,SARFGQGEKLF
TRBV20-1,TRBJ1-4,SARDSYRGNEKLF
TRBV20-1,TRBJ2-1,SAINPEGLGNEQF
TRBV10-3,TRBJ1-6,AISDDRFRPLH
TRBV25-1,.,ASLGQGTHEQY
TRBV6-1,TRBJ1-1,ASSQNTDTEAF
TRBV20-1,TRBJ1-5,SAGRGVQH
TRBV9,TRBJ2-4,ASSPRPGNIQY
TRBV7-2,TRBJ1-2,ASSLVASSDTYGYT
TRBV28,TRBJ2-3,ASSSVFDTQY
TRBV29-1,TRBJ2-2,SVVTNTGELF
TRBV5-1,TRBJ2-1,ASSLKDAEQF
TRBV4-3,TRBJ2-3,ASSQDRGGWVDTQY
TRBV15,TRBJ2-7,ATSRQELGEQY
TRBV20-1,TRBJ2-7,SVDASFYEQY
TRBV7-2,TRBJ1-2,ASSSLAGLLGGYT
TRBV7-2,TRBJ2-5,ASSLGDARAETQY
TRBV27,TRBJ2-3,ASSVRPGDTQY
TRBV6-1,TRBJ2-3,ASSLGENRGRTDTQY
TRBV2,TRBJ2-1,ASALRESSYNEQF
TRBV15,TRBJ2-1,ATSYLASGRRNEQF
TRBV15,TRBJ2-1,ATSRRTSGNNEQF
TRBV29-1,TRBJ1-4,SVGSEKLF
TRBV24-1,TRBJ2-1,ATSDSRQGTHNEQF
TRBV11-2,TRBJ2-1,ASSSLAGEIRYNEQF
TRBV20-1,TRBJ1-2,SARQGGVNYGYT
TRBV27,TRBJ2-7,ASSPMGREGSYEQY
TRBV10-3,TRBJ2-1,ATGQGLDNEQF
TRBV20-1,TRBJ1-2,SARDSGLYGYT
TRBV7-2,TRBJ2-1,ASSSGRGGGSAYNEQF
TRBV7-2,TRBJ2-7,ASSLDGTSGFYEQY